The rows below give T cell receptor beta chains drawn from one sample of a study of human T cells and chemical hapten exposure. TCRdb passed the RACE reads through MiXCR, listing each CDR3 protein once. The table shows roughly 100,000 distinct CDR3 sequences, with about 34% occurring only once. The specimen was whole blood, collected in connection with sensitization to the hapten diphenylcyclopropenone (DPC). These TCRs come from a man aged 40-49 years with alopecia areata. Some clones in this sample may be carry-over from other donors' samples. Each CDR3 is given with its conserved first and last residue. Fields, in order: clone size, V gene, D gene, J gene, CDR3 protein, CDR3 DNA. A D gene is named only where the DNA matches it firmly. The size entry is marked missing in some rows and otherwise reads once, few, many or a size class.

once	TRBV9	TRBD1	TRBJ1-1	CASRTGTENTEAFF	TGTGCCAGCAGGACCGGGACAGAGAACACTGAAGCTTTCTTT
NA	TRBV12-3/TRBV12-4	NA	TRBJ1-1	CASSPGTAGTEAFF	TGTGCCAGCAGTCCAGGCACAGCGGGCACTGAAGCTTTCTTT
NA	TRBV3-1	NA	TRBJ2-7	CASSQVSTERQYF	TGTGCCAGCAGCCAAGTTAGCACTGAACGGCAGTACTTC
NA	TRBV20-1	TRBD1	TRBJ1-1	CSARQGGGNTEAFF	TGCAGTGCTAGACAGGGGGGGGGAAACACTGAAGCTTTCTTT
NA	TRBV7-2	NA	TRBJ2-3	CASSRDYTGDTQYF	TGTGCCAGCAGCCGGGATTATACGGGAGATACGCAGTATTTT
few	TRBV29-1	NA	TRBJ2-3	CSANGGIRSDTQYF	TGCAGCGCCAACGGCGGGATCAGGTCAGATACGCAGTATTTT
NA	TRBV27	NA	TRBJ1-1	CASSYKTGQSKAFF	TGTGCCAGCAGTTATAAAACCGGACAGTCTAAAGCTTTCTTT
few	TRBV29-1	NA	TRBJ2-1	CSVVGAFNEQFF	TGCAGCGTTGTGGGGGCCTTTAATGAGCAGTTCTTC
medium-sized	TRBV10-2	NA	TRBJ2-3	CASSEQATDTQYF	TGCGCCAGCAGTGAGCAGGCCACAGATACGCAGTATTTT
NA	TRBV6-6	NA	TRBJ2-5	CASSYFGRNPQETQYF	TGTGCCAGCAGTTATTTCGGTCGGAACCCGCAAGAGACCCAGTACTTC
NA	TRBV4-3	NA	TRBJ1-2	CASSQDVGLGYGYTF	TGCGCCAGCAGCCAAGATGTAGGGCTCGGCTATGGCTACACCTTC
NA	TRBV24-1	TRBD1	TRBJ1-2	CATSDGGQAPRYTF	TGTGCCACCAGTGATGGGGGACAGGCCCCTCGCTACACCTTC
few	TRBV28	NA	TRBJ1-5	CASSYQPQHF	TGTGCCAGTTCCTATCAGCCCCAGCATTTT
NA	TRBV3-1	NA	TRBJ2-4	CASSQAFGVAKNIQYF	TGTGCCAGCAGCCAAGCCTTCGGAGTAGCCAAAAACATTCAGTACTTC
NA	TRBV9	NA	TRBJ2-6	CASSVEVSSGANVLTF	TGTGCCAGCAGCGTAGAGGTCAGCTCTGGGGCCAACGTCCTGACTTTC
NA	TRBV29-1	TRBD2	TRBJ2-5	CSVESSGTSGREGPETQYF	TGCAGCGTTGAATCTTCCGGGACTAGCGGGAGGGAAGGGCCAGAGACCCAGTACTTC
few	TRBV18	TRBD1	TRBJ2-3	CASSPINRGLTDTQYF	TGTGCCAGCTCACCGATCAACAGGGGCCTCACAGATACGCAGTATTTT
NA	TRBV20-1	NA	TRBJ2-7	CSATKRQFGRSYEQYF	TGCAGTGCTACGAAACGACAGTTTGGAAGGTCCTACGAGCAGTACTTC
many	TRBV15	TRBD2	TRBJ2-1	CATSSLAGGNEQFF	TGTGCCACCAGCAGTCTAGCGGGAGGCAATGAGCAGTTCTTC
NA	TRBV11-1	NA	TRBJ2-5	CASSPLGRSETQYF	TGTGCCAGCAGCCCTCTTGGGCGGTCAGAGACCCAGTACTTC
few	TRBV29-1	NA	TRBJ2-2	CSVDRAGTGELFF	TGCAGCGTTGACAGGGCAGGCACCGGGGAGCTGTTTTTT
NA	TRBV7-9	NA	TRBJ2-3	CASSPYAADTQYF	TGTGCCAGCAGCCCGTATGCAGCGGATACGCAGTATTTT
many	TRBV6-5	TRBD2	TRBJ2-3	CASSYSRGGDTQYF	TGTGCCAGCAGTTACTCGCGCGGGGGAGATACGCAGTATTTT
NA	TRBV27	NA	TRBJ2-3	CASSLWSESADTQYF	TGTGCCAGCAGTTTATGGTCTGAGAGCGCAGATACGCAGTATTTT
NA	TRBV7-6	TRBD1	TRBJ2-3	CASSLDAGGEDTQYF	TGTGCCAGCAGCTTAGATGCAGGGGGCGAGGATACGCAGTATTTT
few	TRBV28	NA	TRBJ1-5	CASIAVLSNQPQHF	TGTGCCAGCATAGCAGTTCTTAGCAATCAGCCCCAGCATTTT
NA	TRBV7-2	NA	TRBJ2-2	CASSLGDPDTGELFF	TGTGCCAGCAGCTTAGGGGACCCGGATACCGGGGAGCTGTTTTTT
few	TRBV7-2	NA	TRBJ2-7	CASSLGPGPSPPGF	TGTGCCAGCAGCTTAGGCCCGGGACCCTCCCCTCCGGGCTTC
once	TRBV6-5	TRBD1	TRBJ2-7	CASSYGTEDYEQYF	TGTGCCAGCAGTTACGGGACAGAAGACTACGAGCAGTACTTC
few	TRBV28	NA	TRBJ2-1	CASSLSHRGWEQFF	TGTGCCAGCAGTTTATCGCATCGAGGGTGGGAGCAGTTCTTC
NA	TRBV20-1	NA	TRBJ2-7	CSAPVLSYEQYF	TGCAGTGCGCCAGTTTTAAGCTACGAGCAGTACTTC
NA	TRBV6-2/TRBV6-3	NA	TRBJ1-1	CASSRPSKGTEAFF	TGTGCCAGCAGTCGACCATCGAAAGGGACTGAAGCTTTCTTT
NA	TRBV29-1	NA	TRBJ1-5	CSVASAVSNQPQHF	TGCAGCGTTGCTTCGGCAGTTAGCAATCAGCCCCAGCATTTT
few	TRBV29-1	NA	TRBJ1-2	CSTWTAQGYTF	TGCAGCACTTGGACAGCCCAAGGCTACACCTTC
NA	TRBV10-3	NA	TRBJ2-1	CAISRVEGEQFF	TGTGCCATCAGTCGGGTGGAAGGTGAGCAGTTCTTC
NA	TRBV6-2/TRBV6-3	TRBD2	TRBJ2-2	CASTVWGGKGTGELFF	TGTGCCAGCACCGTTTGGGGGGGAAAGGGGACCGGGGAGCTGTTTTTT
NA	TRBV28	NA	TRBJ2-7	CASSLKQGYYEQYF	TGTGCCAGCAGTTTAAAACAGGGCTACTACGAGCAGTACTTC
NA	TRBV20-1	TRBD1	TRBJ2-7	CSATGVHYEQYF	TGCAGTGCAACAGGGGTCCACTACGAGCAGTACTTC
NA	TRBV6-5	NA	TRBJ2-2	CASSYSSATGELFF	TGTGCCAGCAGTTACTCGTCAGCTACCGGGGAGCTGTTTTTT
NA	TRBV7-3	NA	TRBJ2-1	CASSVDHYNEQFF	TGTGCCAGCAGCGTGGACCATTACAATGAGCAGTTCTTC
NA	TRBV27	TRBD1	TRBJ2-5	CASSQDRVETQYF	TGTGCCAGCAGTCAAGACAGGGTTGAGACCCAGTACTTC
NA	TRBV4-3	TRBD2	TRBJ2-2	CASSQGLAGPANTGELFF	TGCGCCAGCAGCCAAGGGCTAGCGGGACCTGCGAACACCGGGGAGCTGTTTTTT
once	TRBV10-3	TRBD2	TRBJ2-7	CAMAGTSGYEQYF	TGTGCCATGGCCGGGACTAGCGGGTACGAGCAGTACTTC
NA	TRBV18	NA	TRBJ2-3	CASSLLAGDTDTQYF	TGTGCCAGCTCCCTACTAGCAGGAGACACAGATACGCAGTATTTT
NA	TRBV5-1	TRBD2	TRBJ2-1	CASSLGPGLAGAGNEQFF	TGCGCCAGCAGCTTGGGGCCGGGACTAGCGGGAGCGGGTAATGAGCAGTTCTTC
NA	TRBV5-1	TRBD1	TRBJ2-3	CASSPGQGAIFTDTQYF	TGCGCCAGCAGCCCGGGACAGGGGGCTATCTTCACAGATACGCAGTATTTT
NA	TRBV6-2/TRBV6-3	TRBD2	TRBJ2-1	CASITTSGRPHPYNEQFF	TGTGCCAGCATCACGACTAGCGGGCGCCCCCACCCCTACAATGAGCAGTTCTTC
NA	TRBV9	NA	TRBJ1-1	CASSVGHGTVAEAFF	TGTGCCAGCAGCGTGGGCCATGGGACGGTCGCTGAAGCTTTCTTT
many	TRBV24-1	TRBD1	TRBJ2-1	CATSGTRGPYNEQFF	TGTGCCACCAGTGGTACCAGGGGGCCCTACAATGAGCAGTTCTTC
once	TRBV11-1	NA	TRBJ2-3	CASSRTDTDTQYF	TGTGCCAGCAGCCGGACTGACACAGATACGCAGTATTTT